One T cell receptor beta chain is described in this entry. It has no known antigen specificity. Per-base qualities were not stored, and no clone one base away is much larger. Relative to germline, V is missing 5 bases and J is missing 2 bases, with 9 bases of the junction outside any gene match. The CDR3, from cysteine to phenylalanine, totals 16 residues. The CDR3 DNA has 48 bases and is translated from base 1. The germline V gene provides CDR1 SNHLY and CDR2 FYNNEI. This record comes from a study of T cell clones after liver transplantation (dated by TCRdb to between 2018 and 2021). The study in broad terms: The samples were obtained from ITN030ST, a randomized trial that attempted immunosuppression withdrawal within 2 years after liver transplantation. Donor-reactive T cell clones were identified using TCRbeta sequencing after a pre-transplant mixed lymphocyte reaction and were then followed in post-transplant blood. Third party-reactive TCRbeta sequences were also identified from pre-transplant MLRs to serve as an antigen-independent comparator for donor-reactive sequences. Three of the eight recipients were HCV-positive; the others were transplanted for non-autoimmune, non-viral indications. The subjects received no induction therapy and were kept on standard immunosuppression until randomization at 12-24 months post-transplant. Tolerance meant complete immunosuppression withdrawal for at least one year without liver enzymes rising beyond twice the upper limit of normal. Blood samples were collected pre-transplant, then pre-randomization ahead of withdrawal, and finally post-randomization once withdrawal had either been completed or failed. The studied cohort comprised 8 liver transplant recipients, 3 classified as tolerant and 5 as non-tolerant. Points the paper makes about the study in general: The conclusions were considered preliminary, being limited by small, heterogeneous patient numbers and non-standardized post-transplant time points. When repertoire turnover was taken into account, detection of donor-reactive sequences was significantly reduced in 7 of 8 subjects for CD4 and in 8 of 8 subjects for CD8. In most of the 8 subjects, regardless of tolerance or HCV status, circulating donor-reactive CD4 TCRbeta sequences dropped significantly post-transplant. Without allograft tissue specimens, donor-reactive T cells may have migrated into the graft rather than being deleted. Donor-reactive sequences decreased more than third party-reactive sequences, which suggests partial antigen-specific deletion that was not related to withdrawal success. In two subjects, low numbers of available donor cells limited the measurable donor-reactive repertoire.

In light of the paper, this sample's time point label describes: pre-transplant. Thawed unstimulated PBMCs were stained for CD3, CD4 and CD8 and FACS-sorted into CD3+CD4+ and CD3+CD8+ populations. Each of the 8 studied subjects was randomized to immunosuppression withdrawal. The Qiagen DNeasy Blood and Tissue Kit was used to isolate genomic DNA. Frozen genomic DNA underwent high-throughput TCRbeta CDR3 sequencing by immunoSEQ, including PCR amplification, mapping, bias correction and internal controls. As for the original processing: Only productive rearrangements were retained, with each unique TCRbeta sequence defined by its CDR3 nucleotide sequence together with its V and J gene. For classification of a sequence as donor-reactive, at least 5-fold expansion in CFSE-low cells relative to unstimulated pre-transplant cells and a frequency of at least 0.01% were required. Minimum frequency thresholds were set for each subject based on the unstimulated sample with the lowest template count, ensuring at least 90% detection power. Repertoire turnover was measured by Jensen-Shannon divergence between the top 1000 TCRbeta sequences post- and pre-transplant. Changes in detection of donor-reactive sequences were tested with two-sided Fisher's exact tests. In its TCRdb copy, this immuneACCESS table keeps in-frame sequences only and misses some clones. Where compared with another copy, unresolved V genes explain less than half of these, and the others have no known cause. The V and J calls and the clone size are those of that table, but D and trimming were determined from the DNA. Across this sample there are 85,000 to 130,000 clones, with 82% seen only once. The top ten clones comprise just under 1% of the sample.

The source was CD4+ T cells from blood, collected before liver transplant. The chain couples TRBV2 to TRBJ2-1, with 7 junctional bases fitting TRBD2. The sequence was obtained from a human donor who received a liver transplant. CDR3 sequence: CASSPPSGTAYNEQFF. The sequence in DNA is TGTGCCAGCAGTCCACCCAGCGGGACCGCCTACAATGAGCAGTTCTTC.